This passage covers 11 T cell receptor beta chains from one sample sequenced in a study of T cell changes during pregnancy in multiple sclerosis. The protocol was immunoSEQ multiplex PCR, while the TCRdb copy is restricted to in-frame clones and leaves out a portion. Of around 23,000 clones listed, about 88% are singletons. Sample: CD8+ T cells from peripheral blood mononuclear cells, taken in the third trimester of pregnancy. These receptors were taken from a female donor in good health, enrolled as a control in a pregnancy study.

The V and J genes are TRBV10-3 and TRBJ2-7; possible D gene TRBD1, 5 bases. CDR3 length: 15 amino acids. CDR1 is ENHRY, CDR2 SYGVKD, per germline. Between the trimmed V and J ends, which lost 5 bases and 4 bases, there was a span of 18 bases. CDR3 region: CAISLSRDTAYEQYF. The CDR3 nucleotides read TGTGCCATCAGTTTATCCAGGGATACGGCATACGAGCAGTACTTC.

In this sample, this clone is medium-sized. V and J are TRBV14 and TRBJ1-1, with D hard to call. Germline CDR1 SGHDN, CDR2 FVKESK. CDR3 length: 15 amino acids. Trimming pared 4 bases from V and 0 bases from J, leaving 12 bases between. The CDR3 reads CASSPMGALNTEAFF. CDR3 coding DNA: TGTGCCAGCAGCCCGATGGGAGCATTGAACACTGAAGCTTTCTTT.

This chain joins TRBV20-1 and TRBJ2-1; D is ambiguous. The germline CDR1 and CDR2 sequences are DFQATT and SNEGSKA (reference sequence). V gave up 6 bases and J gave up 5 bases, with 8 bases separating them. The length of the CDR3 is 11 residues. CDR3 DNA sequence: TGCAGTGCCGCTGGCAACAATGAGCAGTTCTTC. Its protein is CSAAGNNEQFF.

The chain joins TRBV6-5 to TRBJ1-1; D is uncertain. The CDR3 contains 14 residues. The V gene lost 4 bases and the J gene lost 0 bases, with 9 bases spanning the gap. The germline CDR1 and CDR2 sequences are MNHEY and SVGAGI. CDR3 DNA: TGTGCCAGCAGTTGGAACAGCATGAACACTGAAGCTTTCTTT. Amino acid sequence: CASSWNSMNTEAFF.

The chain joins TRBV4-2 to TRBJ2-1, with 11 bases that match TRBD2. The CDR3 spans 18 residues. V lost 3 bases to trimming and J lost 7 bases; unmatched junction nucleotides: 14. CDR1 LGHNA and CDR2 YNFKEQ come from the germline V gene. As DNA, the CDR3 is TGTGCCAGCAGCCAGGATTACCAACTAGCGGGAGATGGGAATGAGCAGTTCTTC. Protein product: CASSQDYQLAGDGNEQFF.

The chain has TRBV5-8 and TRBJ2-7; 11 bases fit TRBD2. Germline-derived CDR1 and CDR2 are SGHTS and YDEGEE. The ends lost 8 bases at V and 6 bases at J; junction bases unmatched: 4. This CDR3 is built from 12 residues. Written as DNA, the CDR3 is TGTGCCAGTAGCGGGGGGGCAAGCGAGCAGTACTTC. It specifies CASSGGASEQYF.

The chain couples TRBV27 to TRBJ1-4; 9 bases match TRBD1. Germline trimming cut 6 bases from V and 8 bases from J; bases unmatched to any gene: 10. The CDR3 is 15 residues long. Per germline, CDR1 MNHEY and CDR2 SMNVEV (reference sequence). This chain's CDR3 is CASSATGTGNEKLFF. The CDR3 bases are TGTGCCAGCAGCGCAACCGGGACAGGGAACGAAAAACTGTTTTTT.

This chain uses TRBV6-4 with TRBJ2-1; possibly TRBD2 for D (6 bases). CDR3 length: 13 residues. V lost 5 bases, J lost 7 bases, and 12 bases lay in between. The germline V gene encodes CDR1 MRHNA and CDR2 SNTAGT. As DNA, the CDR3 is TGTGCCAGCAGTCCGGGAGAAAAGAATGAGCAGTTCTTC. This encodes CASSPGEKNEQFF.

The V gene is TRBV11-3, the J gene TRBJ2-1, with TRBD2 identical over 10 bases. The germline V gene encodes CDR1 SGHNT and CDR2 YENEEA. This CDR3 comprises 12 residues. V lost 4 bases, J lost 10 bases, and 1 base stayed unmatched. The CDR3: CASSSSGSEQFF. Written as DNA, the CDR3 is TGTGCCAGCAGCTCTAGCGGGAGCGAGCAGTTCTTC.

The chain has TRBV19 and TRBJ1-2, with TRBD1 identical over 8 bases. The germline V gene has CDR1 LNHDA and CDR2 SQIVND (reference sequence). CDR3 size: 14 residues. V lost 5 bases to trimming and J lost 4 bases; unmatched junction nucleotides: 6. This chain's CDR3 is CASSVGQVFYGYTF. The CDR3 DNA reads as TGTGCCAGTAGTGTGGGACAGGTTTTCTATGGCTACACCTTC.

V is TRBV11-2 and J is TRBJ2-7; D possibly corresponds to TRBD2 (5 bases). The CDR3 covers 16 residues. The V end was cut by 2 bases, the J end by 0 bases, with 14 bases between. Germline CDR1 reads SGHAT; CDR2 reads FQNNGV. CDR3 nucleotide sequence: TGTGCCAGCAGCTTAACGTTAGCGCACAGCTCCTACGAGCAGTACTTC. It yields the protein CASSLTLAHSSYEQYF.